A single sample is the source of the 9 T cell receptor beta chains below, sequenced in a study of T cell responses to AZD1222 COVID-19 vaccine. Some clones are missing from TCRdb's copy, which holds only in-frame ones; the method was immunoSEQ multiplex PCR. The data contain approximately 140,000 clones, around 95% of them singletons. The sample in question was peripheral blood, obtained on day 0 of AZD1222 vaccination. These receptors originate from an adult in good health.

The J gene is TRBJ2-1, the V gene TRBV7-9; no reliable D call. Trimming left V 1 base short and J 4 bases short, with 5 bases between. This CDR3 is 13 amino acids long. The V gene's germline CDR1 is SEHNR and CDR2 FQNEAQ (reference sequence). CDR3 DNA: TGTGCCAGCAGCTTAGTGGTATACAATGAGCAGTTCTTC. It yields the protein CASSLVVYNEQFF.

This clone was counted once. The gene calls are TRBV4-1 and TRBJ1-4; 10 nucleotides line up with TRBD1. V lost 8 bases, J lost 7 bases, and 10 bases stayed unmatched. Germline loops: CDR1 MGHRA, CDR2 YSYEKL. The CDR3 has 15 residues. CDR3 residues: CASYTGTGESEKLFF. In DNA form, the CDR3 reads TGCGCCAGCTATACCGGGACAGGGGAAAGTGAAAAACTGTTTTTT.

The chain recombines TRBV6-5 with TRBJ2-3; a weak D match, TRBD2 (5 bases). The CDR3 consists of 14 residues. V was cut by 6 bases and J by 2 bases, with 12 bases left in between. In germline, CDR1 is MNHEY, CDR2 SVGAGI. CDR3 in DNA: TGTGCCAGCAGGGACTGGTCCAACACAGATACGCAGTATTTT. It is translated as CASRDWSNTDTQYF.

This chain connects TRBV2 to TRBJ1-5; D remains ambiguous. CDR1 and CDR2 from the germline V gene are SNHLY and FYNNEI. The CDR3 spans 13 residues. V was cut by 6 bases and J by 8 bases, with 14 bases left in between. Here the CDR3 DNA reads TGTGCCAGCAGCCCCCGCAGGTTGGAGCCCCAGCATTTT. Protein sequence: CASSPRRLEPQHF.

This clone has just a few counts. This rearrangement joins TRBV6-4 to TRBJ2-2; TRBD2 matches at 9 bases. The length of the CDR3 is 14 residues. CDR1 is MRHNA and CDR2 is SNTAGT in the germline V gene. Trimming removed 2 bases from V and 6 bases from J; junction bases left unmatched: 1. CDR3 region: CASSDGGGAGELFF. The CDR3 coding sequence is TGTGCCAGCAGTGACGGCGGGGGGGCCGGGGAGCTGTTTTTT.

J is TRBJ2-1 and V is TRBV4-3, with D perhaps TRBD1 (6 bases). The CDR3 is 17 amino acids. The ends were cut back, 0 bases at V and 3 bases at J, with 15 bases in the middle. CDR1 and CDR2 from the germline V gene are LGHNA and YSLEER. The CDR3 region is CASSQDNRELRYNEQFF. CDR3 coding DNA: TGCGCCAGCAGCCAAGACAACAGGGAATTACGCTACAATGAGCAGTTCTTC.

In DNA form, the CDR3 reads TGTGCCATCAGTGAACCGGACAGGGGTGGCACCTTC. Translating gives CAISEPDRGGTF. The chain carries TRBV10-3 and TRBJ1-2, with 9 bases lining up with TRBD1. The CDR3 length is 12 residues. The trim removed 3 bases at V and 13 bases at J, leaving 6 bases unmatched. The germline V gene has CDR1 ENHRY and CDR2 SYGVKD.

V gene TRBV9 combines with J gene TRBJ1-6; TRBD1 matches at 9 bases. Germline trimming cut 3 bases from V and 3 bases from J; bases unmatched to any gene: 10. The CDR3 is 18 residues long. CDR1 is SGDLS, CDR2 YYNGEE, per germline. The CDR3 sequence is CASSATGTGLGYNSPLHF. The CDR3, as DNA: TGTGCCAGCAGCGCAACCGGGACAGGGCTGGGCTATAATTCACCCCTCCACTTT.

The rearrangement uses TRBV7-9 and TRBJ1-1; D gene unclear. CDR3 length: 16 amino acids. Per the germline V gene, CDR1 is SEHNR and CDR2 is FQNEAQ (reference sequence). V was clipped by 3 bases and J by 0 bases, with 14 bases between them. As DNA, the CDR3 is TGTGCCAGCAGCTTTAGGGATGAGGGAATGAACACTGAAGCTTTCTTT. This gives the protein CASSFRDEGMNTEAFF.